Below are 6 T cell receptor beta chains sequenced from a single sample in a study of blood T cell repertoires in COVID-19 (dated by TCRdb to about 2020). The library was made by the immunoSEQ multiplex PCR assay. TCRdb carries this immuneACCESS record with in-frame sequences only. Its versions omit some clonotypes, under half of them owing to an unresolved V gene in the studies checked, with the rest unexplained. The sample table holds approximately 380,000 clones, of which 75% to 90% were seen once. Of the sample, roughly 3.4% is held by the ten largest clones. Specimen: peripheral blood. These receptors were taken from a woman between 18 and 30 years old with acute or convalescent COVID-19.

The chain carries TRBV7-9 and TRBJ2-5; D might be TRBD2 (5 bases). The CDR3 is 15 residues long. Trimming removed 5 bases from V and 1 base from J, with 14 bases in between. Per the germline V gene, CDR1 is SEHNR and CDR2 is FQNEAQ (reference sequence). The CDR3 sequence is CASSPKGGLQETQYF. The CDR3 DNA sequence: TGTGCCAGCAGCCCGAAGGGCGGGCTCCAAGAGACCCAGTACTTC.

V and J are TRBV9 and TRBJ2-5, with 9 bases lining up with TRBD1. CDR3 length equals 16 residues. V shed 4 bases, J shed 4 bases, and the junction held 11 bases outside the gene matches. Germline values: CDR1 SGDLS, CDR2 YYNGEE. The CDR3, as DNA: TGTGCCAGCAGCCCCCACACTCGACAGGGGGGAGAGACCCAGTACTTC. This encodes CASSPHTRQGGETQYF.

The chain joins TRBV29-1 to TRBJ2-7; 7 bases agree with TRBD1. Germline V gene lookup returns CDR1 SQVTM and CDR2 ANQGSEA. J was trimmed by 0 bases and V by 5 bases; bases with no gene match: 7. The CDR3 is 14 residues long. This CDR3 is CSVQGETSSYEQYF. The CDR3 nucleotides read TGCAGCGTTCAGGGGGAAACTAGCTCCTACGAGCAGTACTTC.

The CDR3 DNA is TGTGCCAGCAGTGAGATGCCGTTTCAGGAGAACACTGAAGCTTTCTTT. Protein product: CASSEMPFQENTEAFF. The V call is TRBV6-4, the J call TRBJ1-1; D not resolved. CDR1 is MRHNA, CDR2 SNTAGT, per germline. V lost 3 bases and J lost 1, with 15 bases in between. This CDR3 comprises 16 residues.

The V gene is TRBV24-1, the J gene TRBJ2-3; TRBD2 agrees at 11 bases. V gave up 4 bases and J gave up 3 bases; unmatched junction bases: 11. The germline V gene encodes CDR1 KGHDR and CDR2 SFDVKD. This CDR3 region has 18 residues. CDR3 sequence (DNA): TGTGCCACCAGTGAGAGGGCTAGCGGGGGGCGTGGGACAGATACGCAGTATTTT. Translation gives CATSERASGGRGTDTQYF.

This sequence joins TRBV10-3 and TRBJ1-1, with 9 bases that match TRBD1. The CDR3 covers 15 residues. With 3 bases clipped from V and 4 bases from J, the junction kept 6 bases outside the gene matches. Per the germline V gene, CDR1 is ENHRY and CDR2 is SYGVKD. This CDR3 reads CAISDGTGLSTEAFF. The CDR3 region has the DNA TGTGCCATCAGTGACGGGACAGGGCTTAGCACTGAAGCTTTCTTT.